These T cell receptor beta chains were read from a single sample in a study of blood T cell repertoires in COVID-19. Data came from immunoSEQ multiplex PCR; TCRdb stores just in-frame clones and leaves some out. The sample yields approximately 200,000 clones, roughly 80% seen once. The sequenced material came from peripheral blood. The receptors shown here come from a woman older than 75 with acute or convalescent COVID-19. Each CDR3 is given with its conserved first and last residue. D genes are given only for firm matches. For some rows the clone size is stated as once, few or many, or as a class when expanded; others skip it.

v_call: TRBV5-1; d_call: -; clone_size: -; j_call: TRBJ1-2; cdr3_aa: CASSPEGVNYGYTF; cdr3_nt: TGCGCCAGCAGCCCAGAGGGGGTGAACTATGGCTACACCTTC
v_call: TRBV10-3; d_call: TRBD1; clone_size: -; j_call: TRBJ1-4; cdr3_aa: CASSPAGTGEKLFF; cdr3_nt: TGTGCCAGCTCACCGGCCGGGACAGGTGAAAAACTGTTTTTT
v_call: TRBV5-6; d_call: TRBD1; clone_size: -; j_call: TRBJ1-5; cdr3_aa: CASSPETGGDEQPQHF; cdr3_nt: TGTGCCAGCAGTCCCGAGACAGGGGGTGATGAACAGCCCCAGCATTTT
v_call: TRBV12-3/TRBV12-4; d_call: -; clone_size: -; j_call: TRBJ1-1; cdr3_aa: CATNGWSNTEAFF; cdr3_nt: TGTGCCACCAATGGGTGGAGTAACACTGAAGCTTTCTTT
v_call: TRBV4-1; d_call: -; clone_size: -; j_call: TRBJ2-7; cdr3_aa: CASSQAVEQYF; cdr3_nt: TGCGCCAGCAGCCAGGCGGTCGAGCAGTACTTC
v_call: TRBV9; d_call: -; clone_size: once; j_call: TRBJ2-5; cdr3_aa: CASSQNQETQYF; cdr3_nt: TGTGCCAGCAGCCAGAACCAAGAGACCCAGTACTTC
v_call: TRBV18; d_call: -; clone_size: -; j_call: TRBJ2-1; cdr3_aa: CASSGPAGNEQFF; cdr3_nt: TGTGCCAGCTCCGGGCCGGCGGGGAATGAGCAGTTCTTC
v_call: TRBV30; d_call: TRBD1; clone_size: -; j_call: TRBJ1-3; cdr3_aa: CAIESAGTGYSGNTIYF; cdr3_nt: TGTGCCATAGAGTCGGCGGGGACAGGATACTCTGGAAACACCATATATTTT
v_call: TRBV3-1/TRBV3-2; d_call: TRBD1; clone_size: few; j_call: TRBJ2-7; cdr3_aa: CASSQDRVGQALYEQYF; cdr3_nt: TGTGCCAGCAGCCAAGATCGGGTTGGACAGGCCCTTTACGAGCAGTACTTC
v_call: TRBV11-2; d_call: TRBD1; clone_size: -; j_call: TRBJ2-1; cdr3_aa: CASSRRPDRAGYNEQFF; cdr3_nt: TGTGCCAGCAGCCGGCGGCCCGACAGGGCGGGTTACAATGAGCAGTTCTTC
v_call: TRBV18; d_call: TRBD1; clone_size: -; j_call: TRBJ2-7; cdr3_aa: CASSLGTGGNEQYF; cdr3_nt: TGTGCCAGCTCACTCGGGACAGGGGGCAACGAGCAGTACTTC
v_call: TRBV4-2; d_call: TRBD1; clone_size: -; j_call: TRBJ2-1; cdr3_aa: CASSQDPAGGLTYNEQFF; cdr3_nt: TGTGCCAGCAGCCAAGATCCCGCAGGGGGCTTGACCTACAATGAGCAGTTCTTC
v_call: TRBV5-1; d_call: -; clone_size: -; j_call: TRBJ2-3; cdr3_aa: CASSLDPGIPPQYF; cdr3_nt: TGCGCCAGCAGCTTGGATCCGGGGATACCCCCACAGTATTTT
v_call: TRBV15; d_call: TRBD1; clone_size: -; j_call: TRBJ1-1; cdr3_aa: CATSRGDRFVTEAFF; cdr3_nt: TGTGCCACCAGCAGGGGGGACAGGTTCGTCACTGAAGCTTTCTTT
v_call: TRBV5-1; d_call: TRBD2; clone_size: once; j_call: TRBJ2-3; cdr3_aa: CASSLEERGTDTQYF; cdr3_nt: TGCGCCAGCAGCTTGGAGGAGCGGGGGACAGATACGCAGTATTTT
v_call: TRBV2; d_call: TRBD1; clone_size: -; j_call: TRBJ2-1; cdr3_aa: CASTRPTGGSYNEQFF; cdr3_nt: TGTGCCAGCACCCGACCCACAGGGGGATCCTACAATGAGCAGTTCTTC
v_call: TRBV30; d_call: TRBD1; clone_size: once; j_call: TRBJ2-5; cdr3_aa: CAWSRQGQETQYF; cdr3_nt: TGTGCCTGGAGTAGACAGGGCCAAGAGACCCAGTACTTC
v_call: TRBV10-3; d_call: TRBD1; clone_size: -; j_call: TRBJ1-1; cdr3_aa: CAISATSGQGAHTEAFF; cdr3_nt: TGTGCCATCAGTGCTACCTCGGGACAGGGGGCTCACACTGAAGCTTTCTTT
v_call: TRBV7-9; d_call: TRBD1; clone_size: -; j_call: TRBJ1-1; cdr3_aa: CASRRDRGGLNTEAFF; cdr3_nt: TGTGCCAGCAGGAGGGACAGGGGGGGACTAAACACTGAAGCTTTCTTT
v_call: TRBV11-2; d_call: -; clone_size: -; j_call: TRBJ2-7; cdr3_aa: CASSLTGNYEQYF; cdr3_nt: TGTGCCAGCAGCCTGACAGGTAACTACGAGCAGTACTTC
v_call: TRBV3-1/TRBV3-2; d_call: TRBD1; clone_size: few; j_call: TRBJ1-6; cdr3_aa: CASSVDRGSPLHF; cdr3_nt: TGTGCCAGCAGCGTGGACAGGGGCTCACCCCTCCACTTT
v_call: TRBV2; d_call: -; clone_size: -; j_call: TRBJ1-1; cdr3_aa: CASSQQGYTEAFF; cdr3_nt: TGTGCCAGCAGCCAACAGGGCTACACTGAAGCTTTCTTT
v_call: TRBV15; d_call: TRBD2; clone_size: -; j_call: TRBJ2-7; cdr3_aa: CATSPRRASGNNEQYF; cdr3_nt: TGTGCCACCAGCCCAAGAAGGGCTAGCGGGAATAATGAGCAGTACTTC
v_call: TRBV7-8; d_call: TRBD1; clone_size: -; j_call: TRBJ1-3; cdr3_aa: CASSRDRAYGNTIYF; cdr3_nt: TGTGCCAGCAGCCGAGACAGGGCCTATGGAAACACCATATATTTT
v_call: TRBV19; d_call: -; clone_size: -; j_call: TRBJ1-5; cdr3_aa: CASSISGESRQPQHF; cdr3_nt: TGTGCCAGTAGTATATCAGGGGAGTCGAGACAGCCCCAGCATTTT
v_call: TRBV7-2; d_call: -; clone_size: many; j_call: TRBJ1-3; cdr3_aa: CASSLDSGTGNTIYF; cdr3_nt: TGTGCCAGCAGCTTAGACTCAGGGACTGGAAACACCATATATTTT
v_call: TRBV5-1; d_call: TRBD2; clone_size: -; j_call: TRBJ2-3; cdr3_aa: CASSLIPGTSGSGTDTQYF; cdr3_nt: TGCGCCAGCAGCTTGATCCCCGGGACTAGCGGGAGCGGCACAGATACGCAGTATTTT
v_call: TRBV7-9; d_call: -; clone_size: -; j_call: TRBJ1-2; cdr3_aa: CASSLTSAGGYGYTF; cdr3_nt: TGTGCCAGCAGCTTAACTAGTGCAGGCGGCTATGGCTACACCTTC
v_call: TRBV5-1; d_call: TRBD1; clone_size: many; j_call: TRBJ1-2; cdr3_aa: CASSLVTGIEGYGYTF; cdr3_nt: TGCGCCAGCAGCTTGGTGACAGGGATAGAGGGCTATGGCTACACCTTC
v_call: TRBV3-1/TRBV3-2; d_call: TRBD1; clone_size: -; j_call: TRBJ1-6; cdr3_aa: CASSQDWTGGFNSPLHF; cdr3_nt: TGTGCCAGCAGCCAAGACTGGACAGGGGGCTTTAATTCACCCCTCCACTTT
v_call: TRBV2; d_call: -; clone_size: -; j_call: TRBJ2-1; cdr3_aa: CASRGLGPEQFF; cdr3_nt: TGTGCCAGCAGGGGCCTCGGCCCTGAGCAGTTCTTC
v_call: TRBV6-4; d_call: TRBD2; clone_size: -; j_call: TRBJ2-7; cdr3_aa: CASSVEAGVAEQYF; cdr3_nt: TGTGCCAGCAGTGTCGAAGCGGGAGTCGCCGAGCAGTACTTC
v_call: TRBV4-3; d_call: -; clone_size: -; j_call: TRBJ2-7; cdr3_aa: CASSLRYEQYF; cdr3_nt: TGCGCCAGCAGCCTTCGGTACGAGCAGTACTTC
v_call: TRBV28; d_call: -; clone_size: few; j_call: TRBJ2-7; cdr3_aa: CASSSSGREQYF; cdr3_nt: TGTGCCAGCAGTTCCTCGGGGAGAGAGCAGTACTTC
v_call: TRBV7-3; d_call: -; clone_size: -; j_call: TRBJ2-2; cdr3_aa: CASSLTTAGELFF; cdr3_nt: TGTGCCAGCAGCTTAACCACTGCCGGGGAGCTGTTTTTT
v_call: TRBV18; d_call: TRBD2; clone_size: -; j_call: TRBJ2-7; cdr3_aa: CASSSGNSYEQYF; cdr3_nt: TGTGCCAGCTCTAGCGGGAACTCCTACGAGCAGTACTTC
v_call: TRBV7-3; d_call: -; clone_size: few; j_call: TRBJ2-1; cdr3_aa: CASSLIAASYNEQFF; cdr3_nt: TGTGCCAGCAGCTTAATAGCGGCCTCCTACAATGAGCAGTTCTTC
v_call: TRBV4-3; d_call: -; clone_size: -; j_call: TRBJ1-6; cdr3_aa: CASSQDERGNSPLHF; cdr3_nt: TGCGCCAGCAGCCAAGATGAGCGGGGGAATTCACCCCTCCACTTT
v_call: TRBV5-6; d_call: TRBD2; clone_size: -; j_call: TRBJ2-5; cdr3_aa: CASSSGTSGGAGALETQYF; cdr3_nt: TGTGCCAGCAGCTCCGGGACTAGCGGGGGGGCCGGGGCGTTGGAGACCCAGTACTTC
v_call: TRBV29-1; d_call: -; clone_size: -; j_call: TRBJ1-4; cdr3_aa: CSRRQLPKGGNEKLFF; cdr3_nt: TGCAGCAGAAGACAGCTACCCAAAGGGGGAAATGAAAAACTGTTTTTT